The entry below describes one TCR beta chain. The data were obtained in a study of shared clonotypes between healthy human individuals. Study-level background: Donors had three CD4 naive, three CD4 memory, two CD8 naive and one CD8 memory plate apiece.

CD45RO-negative CD8 cells positively selected for CCR7 made up the naive population, which excluded terminally differentiated effector memory CD45RA+ cells. Germline values: CDR1 PRHDT, CDR2 FYEKMQ (reference sequence). Losses at the gene ends were 3 bases for V and 14 bases for J; bases not matched to a gene: 4. This CDR3 spans 13 amino acids. Assay: immunoSEQ multiplex PCR; the TCRdb copy retains only in-frame clones and omits some. Here the sample spans around 2,000,000 clones, about 95% being singletons. The TCR sequence derives from a man aged 18 to 30 in good health. The genes are TRBV13 and TRBJ1-6, with 10 bases lining up with TRBD1. Sequencing was performed on naive CD8+ T cells sorted from blood. The CDR3: CASSFGTGDTLHF. In DNA, the CDR3 is TGTGCCAGCAGCTTCGGGACAGGGGACACCCTCCACTTT.